One T cell receptor (beta chain) is described in this entry. Antigen: not known. Trimming at V came to 5 bases and at J to 1 base, leaving 6 bases not matched to a gene. The CDR3 has 15 amino acids. From germline, CDR1 is SGHTA and CDR2 FQGNSA. The data were obtained in a study of T-cell reconstitution after alpha-beta-depleted transplantation in children. It was with unique molecular identifiers that the TCRbeta library was prepared. TCRdb recomputed calls from the PCR reads with MiXCR, one row per CDR3 protein. The table lists hundreds of thousands of distinct CDR3 sequences, about a sixth of them singletons. Overall study results and limits: Two months or so post-transplant, alpha-beta T cells reportedly derived from several hundred expanded graft clones. Surviving recipient T cells and thymic progenitors accounted for the high day-60 TCRbeta diversity observed in some patients.

This sequence was found in a male patient aged 2 to 9 who had a stem cell transplant for acute lymphoblastic leukemia, so the T cells may come from the graft donor. The source material was PBMCs, mostly from graft donor cells, sampled 360 days after TCRalphabeta/CD19-depleted stem cell transplant. V usage is TRBV7-2 and J usage is TRBJ2-3, with 7 positions matching TRBD1. For the CDR3, the DNA is TGTGCCAGCAGCCGTCAGGGGGATGGCACAGATACGCAGTATTTT. It yields the protein CASSRQGDGTDTQYF. Looking up the rest from reference TRBV7-2 and TRBJ2-3 gives the full variable domain: GAGVSQSPSNKVTEKGKDVELRCDPISGHTALYWYRQSLGQGLEFLIYFQGNSAPDKSGLPSDRFSAERTGGSVSTLTIQRTQQEDSAVYLCASSRQGDGTDTQYFGPGTRLTVL.